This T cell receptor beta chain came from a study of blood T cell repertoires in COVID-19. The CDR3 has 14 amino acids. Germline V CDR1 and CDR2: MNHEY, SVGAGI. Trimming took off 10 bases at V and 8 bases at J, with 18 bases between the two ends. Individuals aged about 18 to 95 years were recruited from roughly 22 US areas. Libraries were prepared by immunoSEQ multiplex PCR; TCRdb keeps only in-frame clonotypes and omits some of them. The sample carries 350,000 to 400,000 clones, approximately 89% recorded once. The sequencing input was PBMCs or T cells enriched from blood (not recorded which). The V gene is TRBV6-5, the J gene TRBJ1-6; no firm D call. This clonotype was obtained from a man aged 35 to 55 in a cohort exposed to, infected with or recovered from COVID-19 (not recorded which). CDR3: CATSRARADSPLHF. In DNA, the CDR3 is TGTGCCACCTCGAGGGCTAGGGCGGATTCACCCCTCCACTTT.